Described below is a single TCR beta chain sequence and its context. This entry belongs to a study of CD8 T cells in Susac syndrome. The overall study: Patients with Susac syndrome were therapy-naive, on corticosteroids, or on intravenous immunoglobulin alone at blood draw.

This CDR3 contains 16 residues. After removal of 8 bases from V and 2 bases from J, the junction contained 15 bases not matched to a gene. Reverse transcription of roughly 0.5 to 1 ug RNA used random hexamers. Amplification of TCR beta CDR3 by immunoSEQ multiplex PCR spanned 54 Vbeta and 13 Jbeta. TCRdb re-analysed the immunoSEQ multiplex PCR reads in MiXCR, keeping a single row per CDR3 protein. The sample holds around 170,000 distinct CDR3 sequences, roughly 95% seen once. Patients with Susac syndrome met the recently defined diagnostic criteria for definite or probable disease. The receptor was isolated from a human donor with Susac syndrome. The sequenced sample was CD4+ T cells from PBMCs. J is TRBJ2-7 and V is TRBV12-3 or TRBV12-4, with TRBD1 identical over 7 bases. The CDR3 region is CASAPPLRQGTYEQYF. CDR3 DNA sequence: TGTGCCAGCGCACCACCCCTACGACAGGGTACCTACGAGCAGTACTTC.